This T cell receptor beta chain stems from a study of blood T cells in healthy people across ages. The CDR3 extends over 13 amino acids. Germline CDR1 MNHEY, CDR2 SMNVEV (reference sequence). Unmatched junction bases numbered 3, after V lost 5 bases and J lost 6 bases. General study results and limits: Aged donors had fewer naive CD4+ cells and lower diversity than long-lived donors. A roughly linear fall in TCR beta diversity per million T cells was seen with increasing age.

This clonotype was seen repeatedly, ten times or more. Its antigen is currently unknown. For the second PCR, which ran for 7 to 11 cycles, a sample-barcoded 5' primer and a J-beta primer mix were used. One entry per CDR3 protein, called by TCRdb with MiXCR from the 5' RACE reads. The sample lists approximately 360,000 distinct CDR3 sequences, 50% to 60% occurring once. The TCR was taken from a man aged 60-69 years in good health. The rearrangement links TRBV27 to TRBJ2-1; TRBD2 matches at 8 bases. Material: blood. CDR3 nucleotide sequence: TGTGCCAGCAGTCCGGGAGGGAGCAATGAGCAGTTCTTC. It yields the protein CASSPGGSNEQFF.